This passage covers 17 T cell receptor beta chains from one sample sequenced in a study of blood T cells in healthy people across ages. Primed by a sample-barcoded 5' primer and a J-beta primer mix, a second PCR proceeded for roughly 7 to 11 cycles. One entry per CDR3 protein results from TCRdb running MiXCR on the 5' RACE reads. This table has 790,000 or so distinct CDR3 sequences, 35% to 60% appearing once. The sequencing sample was made of blood. The receptor set was obtained from a man aged 80 or over in good health.

J is TRBJ1-1 and V is TRBV20-1; D is ambiguous. The CDR3 consists of 11 residues. V shed 3 bases and J shed 2 bases, with 4 bases lying between them. Germline assignment: CDR1 DFQATT and CDR2 SNEGSKA (reference sequence). CDR3 sequence: CSASKNTEAFF. The CDR3 DNA reads TGCAGTGCTAGTAAAAACACTGAAGCTTTCTTT.

This chain connects TRBV7-3 to TRBJ1-1; a weak D match, TRBD1 (5 bases). This CDR3 comprises 13 residues. Looked up from germline, CDR1 is SGHTA and CDR2 is FQGTGA. V lost 5 bases, J lost 2 bases, and 9 bases lay in between. The CDR3: CASSHDSNTEAFF. CDR3 nucleotides: TGTGCCAGCAGCCACGACAGTAACACTGAAGCTTTCTTT.

V is TRBV7-8 and J is TRBJ2-7; 9 bases fit TRBD1. Germline CDR1 SGHVS, CDR2 FQNEAQ. The CDR3 sequence is 16 residues long. V dropped 2 bases and J dropped 3; count of bases not matched to a gene: 8. CDR3 DNA sequence: TGTGCCAGCAGCTTAAGGACAGGGGTTTCGGGCTACGAGCAGTACTTC. Translating gives CASSLRTGVSGYEQYF.

The chain links TRBV20-1 to TRBJ2-1; 13 bases align to TRBD2. The CDR3 runs to 16 residues. Germline loops: CDR1 DFQATT, CDR2 SNEGSKA (reference sequence). With 3 bases clipped from V and 7 bases from J, the junction kept 9 bases outside the gene matches. In DNA, the CDR3 is TGCAGTGCTAGTGGGGGACTAGCGGGATCGTTGAATGAGCAGTTCTTC. Its protein is CSASGGLAGSLNEQFF.

J is TRBJ1-2 and V is TRBV20-1; D is unresolved. The CDR3 is made up of 15 amino acids. Trimming left V 0 bases short and J 2 bases short, with 13 bases between. Germline CDR1 is DFQATT and CDR2 is SNEGSKA (reference sequence). The CDR3 bases are TGCAGTGCTAGAGATGTGCAGGTGACCAACTATGGCTACACCTTC. This sequence encodes CSARDVQVTNYGYTF.

J is TRBJ2-5 and V is TRBV3-1; maybe TRBD2 (5 bases). Near its end, the DNA agrees better with TRBJ2-7, so the J call may be wrong. The CDR3 runs to 13 residues. Germline V CDR1 and CDR2: LGHDT, YNNKEL (reference sequence). This CDR3 reads CASSPNREGEQYF. In DNA form, the CDR3 reads TGTGCCAGCAGCCCTAATCGGGAAGGCGAGCAGTACTTC.

The rearrangement joins TRBV7-2 to TRBJ2-1; no definite D call. Germline loops: CDR1 SGHTA, CDR2 FQGNSA. The CDR3 totals 15 residues. The germline V and J ends were trimmed by 1 base and 1 base, with 8 bases remaining between them. This CDR3 reads CASSLGQPSYNEQFF. The CDR3 DNA is TGTGCCAGCAGCTTAGGGCAGCCATCCTACAATGAGCAGTTCTTC. The variable domain in full, with the rest retrieved from reference TRBV7-2 and TRBJ2-1, is GAGVSQSPSNKVTEKGKDVELRCDPISGHTALYWYRQSLGQGLEFLIYFQGNSAPDKSGLPSDRFSAERTGGSVSTLTIQRTQQEDSAVYLCASSLGQPSYNEQFFGPGTRLTVL.

The chain is built from TRBV12-3 or TRBV12-4 and TRBJ2-3, with 9 bases that match TRBD1. V lost 5 bases to trimming and J lost 4 bases; unmatched junction nucleotides: 4. The CDR3 is 14 residues long. This CDR3 is CASSRRQGADTQYF. The CDR3 DNA reads TGTGCCAGCAGTCGAAGACAGGGGGCAGATACGCAGTATTTT.

V usage is TRBV28 and J usage is TRBJ1-4; D unclear. The V end lost 6 bases, the J end lost 0 bases, and 11 bases lay between the germline ends. CDR1 MDHEN and CDR2 SYDVKM come from the germline V gene. This CDR3 region has 15 residues. The CDR3 loop reads CASSSHGATNEKLFF. In DNA form, the CDR3 reads TGTGCCAGCAGCTCACACGGTGCAACTAATGAAAAACTGTTTTTT. Together with reference TRBV28 and TRBJ1-4, the CDR3 gives the full variable domain: DVKVTQSSRYLVKRTGEKVFLECVQDMDHENMFWYRQDPGLGLRLIYFSYDVKMKEKGDIPEGYSVSREKKERFSLILESASTNQTSMYLCASSSHGATNEKLFFGSGTQLSVL.

Many counts were recorded for this clonotype. The chain combines TRBV7-2 with TRBJ2-7, with a tentative D call TRBD1 (6 bases). Germline V gene sequence: CDR1 SGHTA, CDR2 FQGNSA. The V and J ends lost 5 bases and 5 bases respectively, with 13 bases between them. The length of the CDR3 is 13 residues. This CDR3 reads CASSPQGLHEQYF. CDR3 coding DNA: TGTGCCAGCAGCCCCCAGGGGCTTCACGAGCAGTACTTC. The whole variable domain, filled in from reference TRBV7-2 and TRBJ2-7, reads GAGVSQSPSNKVTEKGKDVELRCDPISGHTALYWYRQSLGQGLEFLIYFQGNSAPDKSGLPSDRFSAERTGGSVSTLTIQRTQQEDSAVYLCASSPQGLHEQYFGPGTRLTVT.

The rearrangement joins TRBV29-1 to TRBJ2-5; 7 bases match TRBD2. Germline V gives CDR1 SQVTM, CDR2 ANQGSEA. This CDR3 comprises 15 residues. Unmatched junction bases numbered 9, after V lost 3 bases and J lost 2 bases. CDR3 in DNA: TGCAGCGTTGACCAAAGTGGGAGGGCTCAAGAGACCCAGTACTTC. Its protein product is CSVDQSGRAQETQYF. The full variable domain, rest sourced from reference TRBV29-1 and TRBJ2-5, is SAVISQKPSRDICQRGTSLTIQCQVDSQVTMMFWYRQQPGQSLTLIATANQGSEATYESGFVIDKFPISRPNLTFSTLTVSNMSPEDSSIYLCSVDQSGRAQETQYFGPGTRLLVL.

Comment on this clonotype: At one end, the junction sequence differs from germline, possibly due to a read error. The chain joins TRBV27 to TRBJ2-1; 8 positions match TRBD2. The CDR3 spans 15 residues. CDR1 and CDR2 (germline): MNHEY, SMNVEV (reference sequence). The CDR3, as DNA: TGTGCCAGCAGTTCAGCGGGAGCCTCCCACAATGAGCAGTTCTTC. Its protein is CASSSAGASHNEQFF.

This clonotype showed up just once. The chain has TRBV12-3 or TRBV12-4 and TRBJ1-4; possibly TRBD1 for D (5 bases). V was cut by 7 bases and J by 3 bases, with 15 bases left in between. This CDR3 comprises 15 residues. CDR3 sequence reads: CASNPRTGPNEKLFF. CDR3 nucleotides: TGTGCCAGCAATCCTCGGACGGGGCCTAATGAAAAACTGTTTTTT.

The gene calls are TRBV10-3 and TRBJ2-5, with D tentatively TRBD2 (6 bases). Per the germline V gene, CDR1 is ENHRY and CDR2 is SYGVKD. This CDR3 contains 15 residues. Trimming cost V 10 bases and J 1 base, with 19 bases left between them. The CDR3 DNA sequence: TGTGCCACCTCTTTAACCGGGACTTTCCAAGAGACCCAGTACTTC. Amino acids: CATSLTGTFQETQYF.

In this sample, this clonotype turned up a few times. The rearrangement uses TRBV28 and TRBJ2-3; 8 nucleotides align to TRBD2. The CDR3 is 15 residues long. Germline loops: CDR1 MDHEN, CDR2 SYDVKM. Trimming cost V 6 bases and J 7 bases; bases outside gene matches: 12. CDR3 DNA sequence: TGTGCCAGCAGCGTGACCAGCGGGAGTACGTATACGCAGTATTTT. This encodes CASSVTSGSTYTQYF. Variable domain in full (rest from reference TRBV28 and TRBJ2-3): DVKVTQSSRYLVKRTGEKVFLECVQDMDHENMFWYRQDPGLGLRLIYFSYDVKMKEKGDIPEGYSVSREKKERFSLILESASTNQTSMYLCASSVTSGSTYTQYFGPGTRLTVL.

The chain is built from TRBV13 and TRBJ2-7; possibly TRBD2 for D (7 bases). The germline V and J ends were trimmed by 3 bases and 2 bases, with 17 bases remaining between them. Germline values: CDR1 PRHDT, CDR2 FYEKMQ (reference sequence). CDR3 length equals 16 residues. CDR3 loop: CASSLRGGLEPYEQYF. For the CDR3, the DNA is TGTGCCAGCAGCTTGAGGGGGGGGTTGGAACCCTACGAGCAGTACTTC.

The chain couples TRBV7-2 to TRBJ2-7; either TRBD1 or TRBD2 may supply D (5 bases each). Per germline, CDR1 SGHTA and CDR2 FQGNSA. The CDR3 runs 14 residues. Trimming shortened V by 4 bases and J by 1 base, and 11 bases separated the two germline ends. As DNA, the CDR3 is TGTGCCAGCAGCTCGGGACGCATATCCTACGAGCAGTACTTC. As protein: CASSSGRISYEQYF. The variable domain in full, completed from reference TRBV7-2 and TRBJ2-7, reads GAGVSQSPSNKVTEKGKDVELRCDPISGHTALYWYRQSLGQGLEFLIYFQGNSAPDKSGLPSDRFSAERTGGSVSTLTIQRTQQEDSAVYLCASSSGRISYEQYFGPGTRLTVT.